These 10 T cell receptor beta chains originate from one sample sequenced in a study. TCRdb passed the 5' RACE reads through MiXCR, listing each CDR3 protein once. The sample lists some 300 distinct CDR3 sequences; roughly 7.2% were seen once. The sample consisted of effector memory T cells from blood PBMCs. Subset noted: effector memory CD4+ T cells. These receptor sequences come from a male donor with HIV.

The sample holds a few counts of this clonotype. This chain links TRBV11-3 with TRBJ2-1; 11 bases map to TRBD1. CDR3 length: 15 residues. J was trimmed by 6 bases and V by 2 bases; bases with no gene match: 3. Germline assignment: CDR1 SGHNT and CDR2 YENEEA. CDR3 amino acids: CASSLRGTGGNEQFF. CDR3 DNA: TGTGCCAGCAGCTTAAGAGGGACAGGGGGCAATGAGCAGTTCTTC.

In this sample, this clonotype is medium-sized. The rearrangement links TRBV28 to TRBJ2-7, with TRBD2 as a possible D gene (6 bases). CDR1 and CDR2 (germline): MDHEN, SYDVKM. The CDR3 spans 13 residues. Trimming cost V 8 bases and J 3 bases, with 14 bases left between them. CDR3 nucleotides: TGTGCCAGCGGACTACAGGCCCGCTACGAGCAGTACTTC. This codes for CASGLQARYEQYF.

This clonotype is labeled as medium-sized. J is TRBJ1-1 and V is TRBV10-1; TRBD1 is a possible D gene (5 bases). Germline-derived CDR1 and CDR2 are WNHNN and SYGVQD (reference sequence). The length of the CDR3 is 13 residues. V lost 6 bases and J lost 1, with 9 bases in between. The CDR3 coding sequence is TGCGCCAGCAGACAGGCCCCGAACACTGAAGCTTTCTTT. Its translation is CASRQAPNTEAFF.

This clonotype is medium-sized (0.01 to 0.1%). The chain is built from TRBV5-6 and TRBJ2-1; D gene unclear. V was trimmed by 0 bases and J by 5 bases, leaving 6 bases between them. The germline V gene encodes CDR1 SGHDT and CDR2 YYEEEE. This CDR3 contains 13 residues. CDR3 DNA sequence: TGTGCCAGCAGCTTGGGACGGAACAATGAGCAGTTCTTC. Protein: CASSLGRNNEQFF. Variable domain in full (rest from reference TRBV5-6 and TRBJ2-1): DAGVTQSPTHLIKTRGQQVTLRCSPKSGHDTVSWYQQALGQGPQFIFQYYEEEERQRGNFPDRFSGHQFPNYSSELNVNALLLGDSALYLCASSLGRNNEQFFGPGTRLTVL.

This clonotype was detected only a few times. This chain uses TRBV29-1 with TRBJ2-7; perhaps TRBD2 as D (5 bases). The CDR3 runs 12 residues. V lost 7 bases and J lost 0, with 10 bases in between. CDR1 SQVTM and CDR2 ANQGSEA come from the germline V gene. The CDR3 region is CSGRTLSYEQYF. The CDR3 coding sequence is TGCAGCGGACGGACTCTCTCCTACGAGCAGTACTTC.

The chain uses TRBV18 and TRBJ1-1; 8 bases align to TRBD1. The V segment lost 4 bases and the J segment 4 bases; nucleotides outside the gene matches: 5. Germline V lookup: CDR1 KGHSH, CDR2 LQKENI. The CDR3 is 14 amino acids. The CDR3 spells CASSQPTGVTEAFF. In nucleotides, the CDR3 is TGTGCCAGCTCACAACCGACAGGGGTCACTGAAGCTTTCTTT.

The rearrangement links TRBV2 to TRBJ2-7; 12 bases map to TRBD2. The V segment lost 6 bases and the J segment 7 bases; nucleotides outside the gene matches: 13. Germline assignment: CDR1 SNHLY and CDR2 FYNNEI. This CDR3 comprises 16 residues. Here the CDR3 reads CASREVASGGAGEQYF. In nucleotides, the CDR3 is TGTGCCAGCAGGGAGGTGGCTAGCGGGGGGGCCGGGGAGCAGTACTTC.

By its share, this clonotype is medium-sized. V is TRBV7-2 and J is TRBJ2-5; 8 bases match TRBD1. This CDR3 is 14 amino acids long. V shed 6 bases, J shed 3 bases, and the junction held 6 bases outside the gene matches. Germline CDR1 is SGHTA and CDR2 is FQGNSA. CDR3 region: CASSRPGQEETQYF. The DNA of the CDR3 is TGTGCCAGCAGTCGGCCGGGACAGGAAGAGACCCAGTACTTC. Based on the CDR3 plus reference TRBV7-2 and TRBJ2-5, the full variable domain is GAGVSQSPSNKVTEKGKDVELRCDPISGHTALYWYRQSLGQGLEFLIYFQGNSAPDKSGLPSDRFSAERTGGSVSTLTIQRTQQEDSAVYLCASSRPGQEETQYFGPGTRLLVL.

Only a few counts were recorded for this clonotype. This sequence joins TRBV29-1 and TRBJ2-1, with D tentatively TRBD1 (5 bases). CDR1 is SQVTM, CDR2 ANQGSEA, per germline. The CDR3 totals 13 residues. Trimming removed 1 base at V and 8 bases at J, with 12 bases between. CDR3 DNA: TGCAGCGTTGAAGCCAGGCAGGGCTATGAGCAGTTCTTC. It is translated as CSVEARQGYEQFF.

The gene calls are TRBV6-2 or TRBV6-3 and TRBJ2-7; the D gene is possibly TRBD2 (5 bases). Germline lookup yields CDR1 MNHEY and CDR2 SVGEGT. Trimming cost V 4 bases and J 2 bases, with 9 bases left between them. This CDR3 has 13 amino acids. In nucleotides, the CDR3 is TGTGCCAGCAGTTCATCCGGGACCTACGAGCAGTACGTC. The encoded protein is CASSSSGTYEQYV.